The clone carrying this TCR beta chain was counted at least ten times. Its matching antigen is unknown. This sample was included in a study of neurological immune-mediated disorders. Whole-study results and caveats: Repertoires from 18 of 34 multiple sclerosis patients grouped phylogenetically into a related-CDR3 cluster, suggesting a possible signature.

Germline V gene data show CDR1 as SGHRS and CDR2 as YFSETQ. V was pared by 4 bases and J by 0 bases, with 16 bases of the junction left unmatched. The CDR3 extends over 19 amino acids. Unsorted libraries were prepared from 2 million PBMCs that had been stored at -80 C. cDNA was made by 5'RACE with 10-nucleotide random UMIs. TCRdb independently ran MiXCR on the 5' RACE reads; one entry per CDR3 protein. The sample has fewer than 60,000 distinct CDR3 sequences, about 3.8% seen once. J is TRBJ2-4 and V is TRBV5-1; 7 bases agree with TRBD1. The sequence was obtained from a man between 60 and 70 years old with multiple sclerosis. Sequencing was done on a sample of PBMCs. CDR3 in amino acids: CASSPTLDRGLIAKNIQYF. CDR3 nucleotides: TGCGCCAGCAGCCCTACCCTCGATAGGGGGCTAATAGCCAAAAACATTCAGTACTTC.